This passage covers 15 T cell receptor beta chains from one sample sequenced in a study of blood T cells in healthy people across ages. A second PCR of roughly 6 to 12 cycles used a sample-barcoded 5' primer and a J-beta primer mix. A single record per CDR3 protein comes from TCRdb applying MiXCR to the 5' RACE reads. The repertoire holds under 1 million distinct CDR3 sequences, with approximately 44% as singletons. Sequenced material: blood. These receptors were taken from a man aged 60-69 years in good health.

The CDR3 sequence is CSVDRGARGYTF. For the CDR3, the DNA is TGCAGCGTTGATCGGGGGGCGCGCGGCTACACCTTC. V and J are TRBV29-1 and TRBJ1-2; a weak D match, TRBD1 (6 bases). V was cut by 3 bases and J by 8 bases, with 13 bases left in between. Looked up from germline, CDR1 is SQVTM and CDR2 is ANQGSEA. The CDR3 has 12 amino acids. The whole variable domain, remainder taken from reference TRBV29-1 and TRBJ1-2, is SAVISQKPSRDICQRGTSLTIQCQVDSQVTMMFWYRQQPGQSLTLIATANQGSEATYESGFVIDKFPISRPNLTFSTLTVSNMSPEDSSIYLCSVDRGARGYTFGSGTRLTVV.

The J gene is TRBJ2-4, the V gene TRBV27; possibly TRBD1 or TRBD2 for D (5 bases each). The CDR3 runs to 10 residues. The V end lost 7 bases, the J end lost 13 bases, and 11 bases lay between the germline ends. Germline V gene sequence: CDR1 MNHEY, CDR2 SMNVEV (reference sequence). CDR3 coding DNA: TGTGCCAGCAAAGTTGGGGACCAGTACTTC. Translating gives CASKVGDQYF.

The gene calls are TRBV4-3 and TRBJ2-5; D perhaps matches TRBD2 (6 bases). The CDR3 has 16 amino acids. Germline lookup yields CDR1 LGHNA and CDR2 YSLEER. V was clipped by 1 base and J by 4 bases, with 16 bases between them. In nucleotides, the CDR3 is TGCGCCAGCAGCCAAGGTTTCGGCGGGGTGGTAGAGACCCAGTACTTC. This encodes CASSQGFGGVVETQYF.

This clonotype was detected only once. The J gene is TRBJ2-7, the V gene TRBV9, with a possible D match to TRBD2 (6 bases). The germline V gene has CDR1 SGDLS and CDR2 YYNGEE. The CDR3 is 14 amino acids. V gave up 4 bases and J gave up 0 bases, with 11 bases separating them. The DNA of the CDR3 is TGTGCCAGCAGCCCCAGCGGGCCCTCCTACGAGCAGTACTTC. It codes for CASSPSGPSYEQYF.

V is TRBV7-2 and J is TRBJ2-1; weak D call: TRBD1 (5 bases). The end of the DNA fits TRBJ2-7 better, so the J call may be wrong. The germline gives CDR1 SGHTA, CDR2 FQGNSA. This CDR3 spans 15 amino acids. CDR3 region: CASSQGVLKNNEQYF. For the CDR3, the DNA is TGTGCCAGCAGCCAAGGGGTTTTGAAAAACAATGAGCAGTACTTC.

This clonotype has ten or more counts. The chain is built from TRBV13 and TRBJ2-5; tentatively, D is TRBD2 (5 bases). The length of the CDR3 is 14 residues. CDR1 is PRHDT and CDR2 is FYEKMQ in the germline V gene (reference sequence). V gave up 5 bases and J gave up 0 bases, with 10 bases separating them. The CDR3 nucleotides read TGTGCCAGCAGCCGCACCGGGGACCAAGAGACCCAGTACTTC. This gives the protein CASSRTGDQETQYF. Combining the CDR3 with reference TRBV13 and TRBJ2-5 gives the whole variable domain AAGVIQSPRHLIKEKRETATLKCYPIPRHDTVYWYQQGPGQDPQFLISFYEKMQSDKGSIPDRFSAQQFSDYHSELNMSSLELGDSALYFCASSRTGDQETQYFGPGTRLLVL.

The chain uses TRBV5-1 and TRBJ2-7; 8 nucleotides line up with TRBD1. The germline V gene encodes CDR1 SGHRS and CDR2 YFSETQ. The V gene end was trimmed by 4 bases and the J gene end by 3 bases; junction bases not matched to a gene: 6. The CDR3 sequence is 14 residues long. For the CDR3, the DNA is TGCGCCAGCAGCCAGACAGGGGCTAACTACGAGCAGTACTTC. Translating it yields CASSQTGANYEQYF.

The chain is built from TRBV30 and TRBJ2-4; 7 bases align to TRBD1. The DNA end lines up better with TRBJ2-7; the J call may be wrong. CDR1 GTSNPN and CDR2 SVGIG come from the germline V gene (reference sequence). The length of the CDR3 is 12 residues. The CDR3 sequence is CAWDREPHEQYF. Here the CDR3 DNA reads TGTGCCTGGGACAGGGAACCCCACGAGCAGTACTTC.

This clonotype was detected a few times. The rearrangement links TRBV2 to TRBJ2-7, with TRBD1 matching over 9 bases. This CDR3 is built from 19 residues. Germline loops: CDR1 SNHLY, CDR2 FYNNEI. The V gene end was trimmed by 9 bases and the J gene end by 3 bases; junction bases not matched to a gene: 24. In nucleotides, the CDR3 is TGTGCCAGGATCTGCAACCTTTGGGAAAAGGGACAGGGTGGCTACGAGCAGTACTTC. Translated, it gives CARICNLWEKGQGGYEQYF.

The rearrangement uses TRBV6-2 or TRBV6-3 and TRBJ2-1; the match to TRBD2 covers 11 bases. The CDR3 totals 16 residues. Unmatched junction bases numbered 4, after V lost 6 bases and J lost 0 bases. CDR1 is MNHEY and CDR2 is SVGEGT in the germline V gene. In DNA form, the CDR3 reads TGTGCCAGCAGGAAACTAGCGGGGGTCTCCTACAATGAGCAGTTCTTC. Translating gives CASRKLAGVSYNEQFF.

This clonotype has a handful of counts. CDR3 in amino acids: CASSLAVGNEQYF. CDR3 sequence (DNA): TGTGCCAGCAGCTTAGCGGTAGGCAACGAGCAGTACTTC. This chain links TRBV7-2 with TRBJ2-7; D ambiguous. V lost 0 bases, J lost 5 bases, and 8 bases lay in between. Looked up from germline, CDR1 is SGHTA and CDR2 is FQGNSA. The CDR3 has 13 residues. Filled out from reference TRBV7-2 and TRBJ2-7, the complete variable domain reads GAGVSQSPSNKVTEKGKDVELRCDPISGHTALYWYRQSLGQGLEFLIYFQGNSAPDKSGLPSDRFSAERTGGSVSTLTIQRTQQEDSAVYLCASSLAVGNEQYFGPGTRLTVT.

The V gene is TRBV20-1, the J gene TRBJ2-3, with D perhaps TRBD1 (6 bases). Trimming removed 3 bases from V and 2 bases from J, with 12 bases in between. Germline CDR1 and CDR2: DFQATT and SNEGSKA (reference sequence). The CDR3 extends over 14 amino acids. The CDR3 DNA is TGCAGTGCTAGCCAGGGGTGGTACACAGATACGCAGTATTTT. Protein sequence: CSASQGWYTDTQYF.

The chain couples TRBV7-3 to TRBJ2-5; 12 bases agree with TRBD2. Germline CDR1 reads SGHTA; CDR2 reads FQGTGA. With V trimmed by 5 bases and J by 5 bases, 6 bases remained unmatched. There are 15 residues in the CDR3. CDR3 in amino acids: CASSPGLAGTETQYF. The DNA of the CDR3 is TGTGCCAGCAGCCCCGGACTAGCGGGAACGGAGACCCAGTACTTC.

In its sample, this clonotype was seen a few times. The rearrangement uses TRBV2 and TRBJ2-7, with TRBD1 identical over 8 bases. The length of the CDR3 is 16 residues. Germline assignment: CDR1 SNHLY and CDR2 FYNNEI. After removal of 6 bases from V and 2 bases from J, the junction contained 12 bases not matched to a gene. The CDR3 sequence is CASSPLRTGTPYEQYF. The CDR3 DNA reads as TGTGCCAGCAGCCCCCTTAGGACAGGGACCCCCTACGAGCAGTACTTC.

The chain uses TRBV11-3 and TRBJ1-1, with 9 bases matching TRBD1. The CDR3 is 15 amino acids. CDR1 and CDR2 from the germline V gene are SGHNT and YENEEA. V was clipped by 5 bases and J by 0 bases; unmatched bases: 4. CDR3 region: CASSPDRGLNTEAFF. The CDR3 nucleotides read TGTGCCAGCAGCCCGGACAGGGGTCTGAACACTGAAGCTTTCTTT.